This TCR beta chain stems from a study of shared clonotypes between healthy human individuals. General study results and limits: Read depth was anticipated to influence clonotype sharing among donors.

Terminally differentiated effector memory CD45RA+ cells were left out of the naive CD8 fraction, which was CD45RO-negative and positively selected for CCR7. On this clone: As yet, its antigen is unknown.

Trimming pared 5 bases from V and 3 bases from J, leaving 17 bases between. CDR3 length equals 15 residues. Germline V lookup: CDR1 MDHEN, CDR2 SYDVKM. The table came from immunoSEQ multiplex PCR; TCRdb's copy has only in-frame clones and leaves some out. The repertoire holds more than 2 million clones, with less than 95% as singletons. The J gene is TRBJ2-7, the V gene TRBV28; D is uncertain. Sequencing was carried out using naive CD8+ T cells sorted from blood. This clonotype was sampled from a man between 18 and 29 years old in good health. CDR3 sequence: CASSGLGGSGYEQYF. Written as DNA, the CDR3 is TGTGCCAGCAGTGGGCTCGGTGGGTCGGGCTACGAGCAGTACTTC.